This T cell receptor (beta chain) is from a study of blood T cell repertoires in COVID-19. Study-level information: The United States, Italy and Spain supplied acute and convalescent COVID-19 samples. Sample material is recorded as cDNA or gDNA derived from T cells, B-cell-depleted T cells, or PBMCs.

The CDR3 is 16 residues long. Germline trimming cut 8 bases from V and 6 bases from J; bases unmatched to any gene: 12. Per the germline V gene, CDR1 is WNHNN and CDR2 is SYGVQD (reference sequence). In the original workflow: Reference gene primer amplification gave estimated nucleated cell counts. Assay used: immunoSEQ multiplex PCR; TCRdb lists only in-frame clones, some missing. The V and J calls and clone size were taken over from that table, and D and trimming were inferred from the DNA. The sample has around 93,000 clones; 82% are singletons. The clonotype originates from a man at least 80 years old with acute or convalescent COVID-19. Specimen: peripheral blood. This chain links TRBV10-1 with TRBJ2-2, with 10 bases that match TRBD1. CDR3 in DNA: TGCGCCAGCCAAATCAGGACAGGGGGAAAGGCCGGGGAGCTGTTTTTT. This codes for CASQIRTGGKAGELFF.